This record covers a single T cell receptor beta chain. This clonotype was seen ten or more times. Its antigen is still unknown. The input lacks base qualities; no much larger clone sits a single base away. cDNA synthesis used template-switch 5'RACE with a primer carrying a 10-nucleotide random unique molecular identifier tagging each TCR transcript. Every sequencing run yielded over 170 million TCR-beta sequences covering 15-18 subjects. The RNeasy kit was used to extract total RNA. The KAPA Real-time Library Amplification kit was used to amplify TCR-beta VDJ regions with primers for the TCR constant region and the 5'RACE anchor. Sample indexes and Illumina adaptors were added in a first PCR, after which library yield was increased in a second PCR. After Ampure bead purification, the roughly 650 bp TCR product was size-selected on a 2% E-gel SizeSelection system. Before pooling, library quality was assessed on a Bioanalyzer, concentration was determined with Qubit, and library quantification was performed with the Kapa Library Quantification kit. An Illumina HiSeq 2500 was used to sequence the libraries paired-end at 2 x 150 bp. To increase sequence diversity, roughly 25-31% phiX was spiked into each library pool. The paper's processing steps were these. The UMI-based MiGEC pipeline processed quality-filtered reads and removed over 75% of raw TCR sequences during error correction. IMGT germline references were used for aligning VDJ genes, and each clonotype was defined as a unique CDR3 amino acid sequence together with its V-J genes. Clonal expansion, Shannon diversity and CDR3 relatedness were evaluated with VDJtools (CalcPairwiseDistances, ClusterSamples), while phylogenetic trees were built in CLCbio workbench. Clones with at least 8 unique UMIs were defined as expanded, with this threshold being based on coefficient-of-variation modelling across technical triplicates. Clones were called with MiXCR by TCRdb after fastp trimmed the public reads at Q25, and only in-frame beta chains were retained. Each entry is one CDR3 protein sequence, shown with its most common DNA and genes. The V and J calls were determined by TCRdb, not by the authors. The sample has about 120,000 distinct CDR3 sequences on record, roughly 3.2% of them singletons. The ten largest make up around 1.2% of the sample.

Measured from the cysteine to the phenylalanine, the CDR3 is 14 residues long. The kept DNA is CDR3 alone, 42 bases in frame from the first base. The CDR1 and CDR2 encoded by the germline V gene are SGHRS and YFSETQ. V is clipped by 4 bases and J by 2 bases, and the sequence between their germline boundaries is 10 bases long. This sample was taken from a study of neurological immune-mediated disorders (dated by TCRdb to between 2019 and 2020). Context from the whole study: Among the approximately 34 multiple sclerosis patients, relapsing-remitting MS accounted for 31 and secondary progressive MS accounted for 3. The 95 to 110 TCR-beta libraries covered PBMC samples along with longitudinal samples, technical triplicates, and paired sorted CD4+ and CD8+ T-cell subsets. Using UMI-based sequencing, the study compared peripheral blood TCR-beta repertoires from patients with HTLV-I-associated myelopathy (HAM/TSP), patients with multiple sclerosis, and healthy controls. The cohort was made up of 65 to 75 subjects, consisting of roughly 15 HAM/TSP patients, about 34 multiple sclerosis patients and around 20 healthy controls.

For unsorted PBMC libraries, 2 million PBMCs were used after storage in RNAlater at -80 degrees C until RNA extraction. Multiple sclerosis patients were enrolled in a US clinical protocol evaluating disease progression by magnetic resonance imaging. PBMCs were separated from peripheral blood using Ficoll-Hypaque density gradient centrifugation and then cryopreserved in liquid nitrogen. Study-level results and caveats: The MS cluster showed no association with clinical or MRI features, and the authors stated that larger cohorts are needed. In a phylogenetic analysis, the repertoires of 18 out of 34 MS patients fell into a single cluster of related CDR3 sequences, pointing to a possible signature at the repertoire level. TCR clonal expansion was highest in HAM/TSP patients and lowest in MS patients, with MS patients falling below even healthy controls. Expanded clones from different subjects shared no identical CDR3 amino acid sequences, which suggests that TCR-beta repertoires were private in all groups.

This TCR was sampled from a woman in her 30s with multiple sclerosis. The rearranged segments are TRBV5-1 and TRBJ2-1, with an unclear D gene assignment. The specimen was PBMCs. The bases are TGCGCCAGCAGCGTCGGGTTGACCTACAATGAGCAGTTCTTC. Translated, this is CASSVGLTYNEQFF.